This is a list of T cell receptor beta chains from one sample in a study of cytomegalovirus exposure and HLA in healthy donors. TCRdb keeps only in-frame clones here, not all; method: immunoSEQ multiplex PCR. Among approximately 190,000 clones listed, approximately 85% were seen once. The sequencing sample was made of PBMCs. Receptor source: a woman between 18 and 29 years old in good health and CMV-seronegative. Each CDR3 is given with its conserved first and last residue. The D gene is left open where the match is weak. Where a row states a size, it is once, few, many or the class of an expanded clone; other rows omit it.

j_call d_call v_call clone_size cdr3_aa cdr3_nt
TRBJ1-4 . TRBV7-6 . CASSLGVGSNEKLFF TGTGCCAGCAGCTTAGGTGTGGGGAGTAATGAAAAACTGTTTTTT
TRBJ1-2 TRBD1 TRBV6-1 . CASSEAGQAPRDGYTF TGTGCCAGCAGTGAAGCCGGACAGGCCCCGAGGGATGGCTACACCTTC
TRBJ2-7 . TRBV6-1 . CASSELGLAAYEQYF TGTGCCAGCAGTGAATTAGGGCTAGCAGCCTACGAGCAGTACTTC
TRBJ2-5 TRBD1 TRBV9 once CASSVGTGRIETQYF TGTGCCAGCAGCGTAGGGACAGGGAGGATTGAGACCCAGTACTTC
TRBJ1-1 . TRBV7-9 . CASSLRGGGFTEAFF TGTGCCAGCAGCTTACGGGGAGGGGGTTTCACTGAAGCTTTCTTT
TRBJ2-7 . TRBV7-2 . CASSSYTGGPYEQYF TGTGCCAGCAGCTCGTACACGGGGGGCCCCTACGAGCAGTACTTC
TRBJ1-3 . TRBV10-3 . CAISEYGSGNTIYF TGTGCCATCAGTGAGTACGGCTCTGGAAACACCATATATTTT
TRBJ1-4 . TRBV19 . CASSFPSWQGNEKLFF TGTGCCAGTAGCTTCCCGAGTTGGCAGGGAAATGAAAAACTGTTTTTT
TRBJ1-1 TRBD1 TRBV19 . CASSARQGGWEAFF TGTGCCAGTAGTGCCCGACAGGGAGGTTGGGAAGCTTTCTTT
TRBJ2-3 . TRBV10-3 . CAISEGRRGSGTDTQYF TGTGCCATCAGTGAAGGTCGAAGGGGATCTGGCACAGATACGCAGTATTTT
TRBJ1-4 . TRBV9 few CASSVDSSTNEKLFF TGTGCCAGCAGCGTCGACAGTTCAACTAATGAAAAACTGTTTTTT
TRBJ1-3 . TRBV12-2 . CASRLGGNSGNTIYF TGTGCAAGTCGCTTGGGAGGGAACTCTGGAAACACCATATATTTT
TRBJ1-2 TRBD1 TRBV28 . CASSSPGTGIYGYTF TGTGCCAGCTCCTCTCCCGGGACAGGTATCTATGGCTACACCTTC
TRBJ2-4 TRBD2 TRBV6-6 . CASSYEREAIYF TGTGCCAGCAGTTACGAGCGGGAGGCCATTTACTTC
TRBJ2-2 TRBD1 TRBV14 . CASSHWDRGAGELFF TGTGCCAGCAGCCATTGGGACAGGGGAGCCGGGGAGCTGTTTTTT
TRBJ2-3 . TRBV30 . CAWTTTDTQYF TGTGCCTGGACTACGACAGATACGCAGTATTTT
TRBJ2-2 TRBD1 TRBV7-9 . CSSSSGQAPFVF TGTTCCAGCAGCTCAGGACAGGCGCCCTTTGTTTTC
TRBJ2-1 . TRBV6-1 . CASSEVTILNEQFF TGTGCCAGCAGTGAAGTTACTATCCTCAATGAGCAGTTCTTC
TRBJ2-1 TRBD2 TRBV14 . CASSQDFQTWDYVRISSYNEQFF TGTGCCAGCAGCCAAGATTTTCAGACGTGGGACTACGTAAGAATTAGCTCCTACAATGAGCAGTTCTTC
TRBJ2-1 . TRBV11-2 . CASTLGGEQFF TGTGCCAGCACCCTAGGGGGTGAGCAGTTCTTC
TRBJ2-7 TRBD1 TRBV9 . CASSVGTGAYEQYF TGTGCCAGCAGCGTCGGGACAGGGGCCTACGAGCAGTACTTC
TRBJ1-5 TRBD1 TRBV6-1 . CASSDRGDSNQPQHF TGTGCCAGCAGTGACAGGGGGGATAGCAATCAGCCCCAGCATTTT
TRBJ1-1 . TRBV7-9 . CSSSFGGTEAFF TGTTCCAGCAGCTTCGGCGGGACTGAAGCTTTCTTT
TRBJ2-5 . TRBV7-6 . CASSRGLSTETQYF TGTGCCAGCAGCCGAGGCCTATCGACGGAGACCCAGTACTTC
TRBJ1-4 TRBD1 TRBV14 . CASSQTGQLHEKLFF TGTGCCAGCAGCCAGACGGGACAGCTTCATGAAAAACTGTTTTTT
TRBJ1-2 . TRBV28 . CASSPAALPTNYGYTF TGTGCCAGCAGCCCCGCGGCTCTCCCTACTAACTATGGCTACACCTTC